These 21 T cell receptor beta chains were all obtained from the same sample, sequenced in a study of blood T cell repertoires in COVID-19. Assay: immunoSEQ multiplex PCR; the TCRdb copy retains only in-frame clones and omits some. The table lists about 480,000 clones, about 89% of them singletons. The sequenced sample consisted of peripheral blood. Receptors originate from a woman aged 50 to 65 with COVID-19, enrolled during active disease.

This clone has a handful of counts. V is TRBV5-8 and J is TRBJ1-4; D is undetermined. The CDR3 contains 14 residues. CDR1 and CDR2 from the germline V gene are SGHTS and YDEGEE. V lost 4 bases and J 2 bases, leaving 9 bases between the germline ends. CDR3 loop: CASSPRGTNEKLFF. The CDR3 coding sequence is TGTGCCAGCAGCCCGAGAGGGACTAATGAAAAACTGTTTTTT.

V and J are TRBV6-5 and TRBJ2-3; TRBD2 might be the D (5 bases). In germline, CDR1 is MNHEY, CDR2 SVGAGI. CDR3 size: 14 residues. Trimming removed 4 bases from V and 5 bases from J, with 13 bases in between. CDR3 in amino acids: CASSSPAGLDTQYF. The DNA for the CDR3 is TGTGCCAGCAGTTCCCCGGCGGGCTTAGATACGCAGTATTTT.

The rearrangement joins TRBV5-1 to TRBJ2-2; tentatively, D is TRBD1 (6 bases). The length of the CDR3 is 16 residues. CDR1 and CDR2 (germline): SGHRS, YFSETQ. V was cut by 3 bases and J by 2 bases, with 14 bases left in between. This CDR3 is CASSSTGTLNTGELFF. The DNA of the CDR3 is TGCGCCAGCAGCTCGACCGGGACACTTAACACCGGGGAGCTGTTTTTT.

The V call is TRBV6-5, the J call TRBJ2-1; possible D gene TRBD2, 7 bases. Trimming cost V 0 bases and J 8 bases, with 17 bases left between them. Per the germline V gene, CDR1 is MNHEY and CDR2 is SVGAGI. CDR3 size: 16 residues. The CDR3 region is CASSYSVGGPGDEQFF. The CDR3 DNA reads as TGTGCCAGCAGTTACTCGGTGGGGGGGCCTGGTGATGAGCAGTTCTTC.

This chain links TRBV19 with TRBJ1-1; D not certain. This CDR3 has 12 amino acids. Germline lookup yields CDR1 LNHDA and CDR2 SQIVND (reference sequence). V shed 7 bases and J shed 0 bases, with 6 bases lying between them. The CDR3 nucleotides read TGTGCCAGTATGAGGATGAACACTGAAGCTTTCTTT. Its protein is CASMRMNTEAFF. Drawing the rest from reference TRBV19 and TRBJ1-1, the complete variable domain is DGGITQSPKYLFRKEGQNVTLSCEQNLNHDAMYWYRQDPGQGLRLIYYSQIVNDFQKGDIAEGYSVSREKKESFPLTVTSAQKNPTAFYLCASMRMNTEAFFGQGTRLTVV.

This chain links TRBV29-1 with TRBJ1-1; no firm D call. The V gene lost 7 bases and the J gene lost 4 bases, with 16 bases spanning the gap. The CDR3 runs 13 residues. From germline, CDR1 is SQVTM and CDR2 ANQGSEA. For the CDR3, the DNA is TGCAGCGCCTCCCGTGTGACGGGCACTGAAGCTTTCTTT. The encoded protein is CSASRVTGTEAFF.

This clone is a singleton in its sample. V is TRBV10-1 and J is TRBJ1-5, with a weak D call TRBD1 (5 bases). V lost 4 bases, J lost 6 bases, and 10 bases lay in between. The length of the CDR3 is 13 residues. Germline V CDR1 and CDR2: WNHNN, SYGVQD (reference sequence). CDR3 in DNA: TGCGCCAGCAGTGCCAGCGGGGGTCAGCCCCAGCATTTT. This sequence encodes CASSASGGQPQHF.

CDR3 DNA sequence: TGTGCCACCGAGGGGGACAGGGATGGCTACACCTTC. Protein sequence: CATEGDRDGYTF. The rearrangement links TRBV6-5 to TRBJ1-2; 9 bases are a match to TRBD1. Per germline, CDR1 MNHEY and CDR2 SVGAGI. The CDR3 consists of 12 residues. Germline trimming cut 10 bases from V and 6 bases from J; bases unmatched to any gene: 6.

This chain uses TRBV5-1 with TRBJ1-1; D gene unclear. The CDR3 runs 14 residues. The ends were cut back, 5 bases at V and 4 bases at J, with 15 bases in the middle. In germline, CDR1 is SGHRS, CDR2 YFSETQ. The CDR3 protein is CASSAPGSPTEAFF. CDR3 DNA sequence: TGCGCCAGCAGTGCTCCCGGGAGCCCCACTGAAGCTTTCTTT.

The chain carries TRBV30 and TRBJ2-3; tentative D call: TRBD2 (7 bases). The germline V gene encodes CDR1 GTSNPN and CDR2 SVGIG (reference sequence). V dropped 5 bases and J dropped 4 bases, with 31 bases sitting between them. The CDR3 is 19 residues long. CDR3 DNA sequence: TGTGCCTGGGCACCTACAAGGGGTATAGGGCGGGGGCTATCAGATACGCAGTATTTT. Its protein is CAWAPTRGIGRGLSDTQYF.

This chain uses TRBV19 with TRBJ1-3; 7 positions agree with TRBD1. CDR3 size: 16 residues. With 6 bases clipped from V and 3 bases from J, the junction kept 11 bases outside the gene matches. Germline V gives CDR1 LNHDA, CDR2 SQIVND (reference sequence). The CDR3 region is CASRPQGDGGGNTIYF. CDR3 sequence (DNA): TGTGCCAGTAGACCTCAGGGGGATGGCGGTGGAAACACCATATATTTT.

Only one count was recorded for this clone. The DNA for the CDR3 is TGTGCCAGCAGCGCCCAGAACAGGGGGAACTATGGCTACACCTTC. It codes for CASSAQNRGNYGYTF. The chain employs TRBV9 and TRBJ1-2, with TRBD1 identical over 8 bases. Germline V gene lookup returns CDR1 SGDLS and CDR2 YYNGEE. V lost 3 bases to trimming and J lost 2 bases; unmatched junction nucleotides: 6. This CDR3 comprises 15 residues.

The V call is TRBV2, the J call TRBJ1-5; 8 bases are a match to TRBD1. V gave up 5 bases and J gave up 7 bases; unmatched junction bases: 4. Germline CDR1 is SNHLY and CDR2 is FYNNEI. CDR3 length: 13 residues. CDR3 DNA: TGTGCCAGCAGTTTGGACAGGGACCAGCCCCAGCATTTT. It is translated as CASSLDRDQPQHF.

The chain links TRBV13 to TRBJ2-3; TRBD1 agrees at 10 bases. Germline loops: CDR1 PRHDT, CDR2 FYEKMQ (reference sequence). Trimming took 5 bases from V and 4 from J; bases not matched to a gene: 9. CDR3 size: 16 residues. The CDR3 sequence: CASSPSGTGDPDTQYF. CDR3 bases: TGTGCCAGCAGCCCGTCCGGGACAGGGGATCCAGATACGCAGTATTTT.

The V call is TRBV11-2, the J call TRBJ1-4, with 7 positions matching TRBD1. Germline V gene data show CDR1 as SGHAT and CDR2 as FQNNGV. Trimming took 4 bases from V and 5 from J; bases not matched to a gene: 4. This CDR3 comprises 14 residues. CDR3 DNA: TGTGCCAGCAGCTGGACAGGAGAGAATGAAAAACTGTTTTTT. It encodes CASSWTGENEKLFF.

On this clone itself: Germline is not matched at one junction end, which may reflect a read error. The V and J genes are TRBV6-5 and TRBJ2-3; the match to TRBD2 covers 9 bases. The CDR3 contains 15 residues. The V gene's germline CDR1 is MNHEY and CDR2 SVGAGI. The CDR3: CASRYLAGDTDTQYF. As DNA, the CDR3 is TGTGCCAGCAGATACTTAGCGGGGGACACAGATACGCAGTATTTT.

The chain joins TRBV7-2 to TRBJ2-3, with 8 bases aligning to TRBD2. V dropped 3 bases and J dropped 2; count of bases not matched to a gene: 4. The CDR3 covers 15 residues. The germline CDR1 and CDR2 sequences are SGHTA and FQGNSA. This CDR3 reads CASSFKRGNTDTQYF. Written as DNA, the CDR3 is TGTGCCAGCAGCTTCAAGCGGGGGAACACAGATACGCAGTATTTT.

V gene TRBV6-5 combines with J gene TRBJ1-5; perhaps TRBD1 as D (5 bases). Germline-derived CDR1 and CDR2 are MNHEY and SVGAGI. The CDR3 spans 14 residues. Trimming pared 8 bases from V and 2 bases from J, leaving 13 bases between. CDR3 bases: TGTGCCAGCGAGGATCGGGGGGGCAATCAGCCCCAGCATTTT. This sequence encodes CASEDRGGNQPQHF.

In DNA, the CDR3 is TGTGCCAGCAGTCAACGACAGGGGGCTGAGCCCCAGCATTTT. Translating it yields CASSQRQGAEPQHF. The chain couples TRBV6-5 to TRBJ1-5, with 10 bases identical to TRBD1. With V trimmed by 5 bases and J by 8 bases, 6 bases remained unmatched. The CDR3 loop spans 14 amino acids. Germline values: CDR1 MNHEY, CDR2 SVGAGI.

This chain connects TRBV28 to TRBJ2-7, with a weak D call TRBD1 (6 bases). There are 12 residues in the CDR3. V was trimmed by 5 bases and J by 2 bases, leaving 7 bases between them. Germline V gene sequence: CDR1 MDHEN, CDR2 SYDVKM. CDR3 DNA sequence: TGTGCCAGCAGTGACAGGACCTACGAGCAGTACTTC. This codes for CASSDRTYEQYF.

The rearrangement joins TRBV4-2 to TRBJ2-1, with 7 bases fitting TRBD2. Germline V lookup: CDR1 LGHNA, CDR2 YNFKEQ. The CDR3 is 14 residues long. V dropped 4 bases and J dropped 4; count of bases not matched to a gene: 4. CDR3 sequence (DNA): TGTGCCAGCAGCCCTATTAGCGGGTACAATGAGCAGTTCTTC. Its protein product is CASSPISGYNEQFF.